This passage covers 20 T cell receptor beta chains from one sample sequenced in a study of blood T cell repertoires in COVID-19. Libraries were prepared by immunoSEQ multiplex PCR; TCRdb keeps only in-frame clonotypes and omits some of them. The sample consists of about 38,000 clones, 90% of them appearing once. Sequenced input: peripheral blood. These receptors all come from a man aged 55 to 70 with active or convalescent COVID-19.

The V gene is TRBV19, the J gene TRBJ2-7; 8 bases align to TRBD1. Germline CDR1 is LNHDA and CDR2 is SQIVND (reference sequence). The CDR3 covers 16 residues. V shed 5 bases, J shed 0 bases, and the junction held 9 bases outside the gene matches. CDR3 amino acids: CASSLTDRGSSYEQYF. As DNA, the CDR3 is TGTGCCAGTAGTTTGACCGACAGGGGAAGCTCCTACGAGCAGTACTTC.

The table lists this clone with a count of one. The J gene is TRBJ2-7, the V gene TRBV5-4, with 8 bases fitting TRBD1. The CDR3 runs to 14 residues. V was pared by 4 bases and J by 3 bases, with 6 bases of the junction left unmatched. Germline assignment: CDR1 SGHNT and CDR2 YYREEE (reference sequence). For the CDR3, the DNA is TGTGCCAGCAGCGACGGACAGGGCCACTACGAGCAGTACTTC. Amino acids: CASSDGQGHYEQYF.

V gene TRBV6-5 combines with J gene TRBJ2-1, with D possibly being TRBD2 (6 bases). Trimming removed 0 bases at V and 2 bases at J, with 8 bases between. Germline V gene data show CDR1 as MNHEY and CDR2 as SVGAGI. The CDR3 has 15 residues. Here the CDR3 DNA reads TGTGCCAGCAGTTACTCGACGGGAGCCTACAATGAGCAGTTCTTC. Translating it yields CASSYSTGAYNEQFF.

This chain uses TRBV27 with TRBJ2-7, with 11 bases fitting TRBD2. The length of the CDR3 is 17 residues. Germline trimming cut 8 bases from V and 4 bases from J; bases unmatched to any gene: 16. CDR1 and CDR2 (germline): MNHEY, SMNVEV (reference sequence). The CDR3 region is CASALAGGPLRAYEQYF. CDR3 in DNA: TGTGCCAGCGCCTTAGCGGGAGGGCCTCTAAGGGCTTACGAGCAGTACTTC.

The chain employs TRBV6-7 and TRBJ2-7; possible D gene TRBD2, 6 bases. TRBV6-7 is classed as an ORF, of uncertain function. This CDR3 comprises 14 residues. V was cut by 7 bases and J by 3 bases, with 16 bases left in between. The CDR3 DNA follows: TGTGCCAGCATATGGGACCGGGGGTTCTACGAGCAGTACTTC. Protein product: CASIWDRGFYEQYF.

J is TRBJ2-1 and V is TRBV6-5, with 12 nucleotides matching TRBD2. The V segment lost 7 bases and the J segment 6 bases; nucleotides outside the gene matches: 4. Germline CDR1 MNHEY, CDR2 SVGAGI. The CDR3 consists of 14 residues. CDR3 protein: CASTVLAGGNEQFF. For the CDR3, the DNA is TGTGCCAGCACCGTACTAGCGGGAGGCAATGAGCAGTTCTTC.

The chain joins TRBV7-9 to TRBJ2-2; the D is unclear. Germline CDR1 reads SEHNR; CDR2 reads FQNEAQ (reference sequence). The CDR3 runs to 11 residues. Trimming left V 3 bases short and J 8 bases short, with 4 bases between. CDR3: CASSFYGELFF. The DNA for the CDR3 is TGTGCCAGCAGCTTCTATGGGGAGCTGTTTTTT.

The genes are TRBV28 and TRBJ2-1; D is possibly TRBD1 (5 bases). The CDR3 loop spans 14 amino acids. Germline-derived CDR1 and CDR2 are MDHEN and SYDVKM. With 6 bases removed from V and 5 bases from J, the gap between germline ends came to 14 bases. The CDR3 loop is CASRLQGLNNEQFF. The CDR3 bases are TGTGCCAGCAGGCTCCAGGGATTGAACAATGAGCAGTTCTTC.

V usage is TRBV2 and J usage is TRBJ1-1; D remains ambiguous. CDR1 is SNHLY, CDR2 FYNNEI, per germline. Trimming shortened V by 3 bases and J by 6 bases, and 11 bases separated the two germline ends. CDR3 length equals 13 residues. The CDR3, as DNA: TGTGCCAGCAGTGACTCAGGCGGGGCTGAAGCTTTCTTT. It specifies CASSDSGGAEAFF. The full variable domain, its missing parts supplied by reference TRBV2 and TRBJ1-1, is EPEVTQTPSHQVTQMGQEVILRCVPISNHLYFYWYRQILGQKVEFLVSFYNNEISEKSEIFDDQFSVERPDGSNFTLKIRSTKLEDSAMYFCASSDSGGAEAFFGQGTRLTVV.

The gene calls are TRBV27 and TRBJ2-3; TRBD2 matches 13 bases. The CDR3 length is 16 residues. V dropped 6 bases and J dropped 2; count of bases not matched to a gene: 5. Germline CDR1 reads MNHEY; CDR2 reads SMNVEV (reference sequence). CDR3 amino acids: CASSRTSGSYTDTQYF. The DNA for the CDR3 is TGTGCCAGCAGCCGGACTAGCGGGAGTTACACAGATACGCAGTATTTT.

The chain recombines TRBV10-2 with TRBJ1-2; 10 nucleotides align to TRBD1. The CDR3 runs 14 residues. CDR1 and CDR2 (germline): WSHSY, SAAADI. Trimming removed 7 bases from V and 0 bases from J; junction bases left unmatched: 2. The DNA for the CDR3 is TGCGCCAGCACTGGACAGGGGGCTAACTATGGCTACACCTTC. It encodes CASTGQGANYGYTF.

V usage is TRBV27 and J usage is TRBJ2-1; TRBD2 is a possible D gene (5 bases). V shed 5 bases and J shed 6 bases, with 17 bases lying between them. This CDR3 contains 15 residues. From germline, CDR1 is MNHEY and CDR2 SMNVEV (reference sequence). The DNA of the CDR3 is TGTGCCAGCAGTATAGGGCCTCGGGGTATCAATGAGCAGTTCTTC. It encodes CASSIGPRGINEQFF.

The V and J genes are TRBV7-2 and TRBJ2-1; TRBD2 might be the D (6 bases). CDR1 and CDR2 from the germline V gene are SGHTA and FQGNSA. This CDR3 comprises 15 residues. The V end lost 1 base, the J end lost 3 bases, and 10 bases lay between the germline ends. The CDR3 nucleotides are TGTGCCAGCAGCTTAGACCGCGGGATCTACAATGAGCAGTTCTTC. Amino acid sequence: CASSLDRGIYNEQFF.

This rearrangement joins TRBV7-2 to TRBJ2-3; 7 nucleotides match TRBD2. CDR1 is SGHTA, CDR2 FQGNSA, per germline. The length of the CDR3 is 14 residues. Trimming cost V 2 bases and J 1 base; bases outside gene matches: 0. CDR3: CASSLTSGTDTQYF. The CDR3 DNA follows: TGTGCCAGCAGCTTAACTAGCGGCACAGATACGCAGTATTTT.

CDR3 region: CASRSPRYFSPLHF. Here the CDR3 DNA reads TGTGCCAGCAGGAGTCCCCGATATTTTTCACCCCTCCACTTT. V and J are TRBV28 and TRBJ1-6; D gene unclear. Germline V CDR1 and CDR2: MDHEN, SYDVKM. Deletions cut 6 bases from V and 9 bases from J, with 15 bases between. The CDR3 is made up of 14 amino acids. The full variable domain, its missing parts supplied by reference TRBV28 and TRBJ1-6, is DVKVTQSSRYLVKRTGEKVFLECVQDMDHENMFWYRQDPGLGLRLIYFSYDVKMKEKGDIPEGYSVSREKKERFSLILESASTNQTSMYLCASRSPRYFSPLHFGNGTRLTVT.

J is TRBJ1-3 and V is TRBV6-2 or TRBV6-3; D not resolved. Germline CDR1 reads MNHEY; CDR2 reads SVGEGT. V gave up 5 bases and J gave up 3 bases, with 8 bases separating them. The CDR3 is made up of 13 amino acids. DNA for the CDR3: TGTGCCAGCAGTCCACAGATTGGAAACACCATATATTTT. This gives the protein CASSPQIGNTIYF.

The gene calls are TRBV30 and TRBJ1-3; 8 bases agree with TRBD1. Germline V gives CDR1 GTSNPN, CDR2 SVGIG (reference sequence). The CDR3 covers 16 residues. With 2 bases clipped from V and 0 bases from J, the junction kept 6 bases outside the gene matches. The CDR3 nucleotides are TGTGCCTGGAGTTCACGGACAGGGTACTCTGGAAACACCATATATTTT. It yields the protein CAWSSRTGYSGNTIYF.

The J gene is TRBJ1-1, the V gene TRBV12-5; no clear D. This CDR3 contains 14 residues. The ends were cut back, 3 bases at V and 3 bases at J, with 11 bases in the middle. Germline V CDR1 and CDR2: LGHNT, FRNRAP. This CDR3 reads CASGFEGGDTEAFF. For the CDR3, the DNA is TGTGCTAGTGGTTTTGAGGGTGGGGACACTGAAGCTTTCTTT.

This rearrangement joins TRBV18 to TRBJ1-4, with D possibly matching TRBD1 (5 bases). CDR1 KGHSH and CDR2 LQKENI come from the germline V gene. There are 21 residues in the CDR3. The ends were cut back, 1 base at V and 0 bases at J, with 24 bases in the middle. The DNA of the CDR3 is TGTGCCAGCTCACCACGGGTTCGGAAGGACACACACCTTGCAACTAATGAAAAACTGTTTTTT. It yields the protein CASSPRVRKDTHLATNEKLFF.

The V and J genes are TRBV28 and TRBJ2-5, with TRBD2 matching over 12 bases. CDR3 length: 16 amino acids. The V and J ends lost 5 bases and 0 bases, in that order; junction bases with no gene match: 4. Germline V lookup: CDR1 MDHEN, CDR2 SYDVKM. The CDR3 DNA is TGTGCCAGCAGTCTAGGACTAGCGGGGAACCAAGAGACCCAGTACTTC. Translation gives CASSLGLAGNQETQYF. Full variable domain (rest looked up from reference TRBV28 and TRBJ2-5): DVKVTQSSRYLVKRTGEKVFLECVQDMDHENMFWYRQDPGLGLRLIYFSYDVKMKEKGDIPEGYSVSREKKERFSLILESASTNQTSMYLCASSLGLAGNQETQYFGPGTRLLVL.